This is a list of T cell receptor beta chains from one sample in a study of blood T cells in healthy people across ages. TCRdb used MiXCR to reprocess the 5' RACE reads, holding one entry per CDR3 protein. Seen here are 1,500,000 or so distinct CDR3 sequences, approximately 60% observed once, and the top ten hold 6.5% to 8.5%. Input material: blood. The receptors were sampled from a man aged 18-30 years in good health. The CDR3 runs from the conserved cysteine through the conserved F or W. A D gene is named only where the DNA matches it firmly. Only part of the rows carry a size: once, few, many, or a class if the clone is expanded.

J gene: TRBJ2-1
D gene: -
clone size: -
V gene: TRBV25-1
CDR3 DNA: TGTGCCAGCAGTGATTCGCTGGTATACAATGAGCAGTTCTTC
CDR3 protein: CASSDSLVYNEQFF

J gene: TRBJ2-7
D gene: TRBD1
clone size: few
V gene: TRBV29-1
CDR3 DNA: TGCAGCGTAGGAATACCCGGGACAGTAACCTACGAGCAGTACTTC
CDR3 protein: CSVGIPGTVTYEQYF

J gene: TRBJ1-1
D gene: TRBD1
clone size: -
V gene: TRBV7-6
CDR3 DNA: TGTGCCAGCAGCGTAGTGGACAGGGCCACTGAAGCTTTCTTT
CDR3 protein: CASSVVDRATEAFF

J gene: TRBJ2-1
D gene: -
clone size: -
V gene: TRBV3-1
CDR3 DNA: TGTGCCAGCAGCCACTTGTATGCCCGTGGGGACTACAATGAGCAGTTCTTC
CDR3 protein: CASSHLYARGDYNEQFF

J gene: TRBJ1-4
D gene: -
clone size: -
V gene: TRBV11-2
CDR3 DNA: TGTGCCAGCAGCTTAGTGGGACACACGATCCCAACTAATGAAAAACTGTTTTTT
CDR3 protein: CASSLVGHTIPTNEKLFF

J gene: TRBJ1-1
D gene: -
clone size: few
V gene: TRBV12-3/TRBV12-4
CDR3 DNA: TGTGCCAGCATCCCGACAGGGAACACTGAAGCTTTCTTT
CDR3 protein: CASIPTGNTEAFF

J gene: TRBJ2-1
D gene: -
clone size: -
V gene: TRBV29-1
CDR3 DNA: TGCAGCGTTGAAGACCAGGGAGGTCTGTCCAATGAGCAGTTCTTC
CDR3 protein: CSVEDQGGLSNEQFF

J gene: TRBJ1-2
D gene: -
clone size: -
V gene: TRBV28
CDR3 DNA: TGTGCCAGCTGGAGGGTCGGTTATGGCTACACCTTC
CDR3 protein: CASWRVGYGYTF

J gene: TRBJ2-2
D gene: -
clone size: -
V gene: TRBV29-1
CDR3 DNA: TGCAGCGTTTTAGATAGGCGCCAAGCGAACACCGGGGAGCTGTTTTTT
CDR3 protein: CSVLDRRQANTGELFF

J gene: TRBJ2-2
D gene: -
clone size: -
V gene: TRBV5-5
CDR3 DNA: TGTGCCAGCAGCTTGGAACAGGAGGCTTACACCGGGGAGCTGTTTTTT
CDR3 protein: CASSLEQEAYTGELFF

J gene: TRBJ2-7
D gene: -
clone size: once
V gene: TRBV7-9
CDR3 DNA: TGTGCCAGCAGCCCGAGGGGGGCTAACGAGCAGTACTTC
CDR3 protein: CASSPRGANEQYF